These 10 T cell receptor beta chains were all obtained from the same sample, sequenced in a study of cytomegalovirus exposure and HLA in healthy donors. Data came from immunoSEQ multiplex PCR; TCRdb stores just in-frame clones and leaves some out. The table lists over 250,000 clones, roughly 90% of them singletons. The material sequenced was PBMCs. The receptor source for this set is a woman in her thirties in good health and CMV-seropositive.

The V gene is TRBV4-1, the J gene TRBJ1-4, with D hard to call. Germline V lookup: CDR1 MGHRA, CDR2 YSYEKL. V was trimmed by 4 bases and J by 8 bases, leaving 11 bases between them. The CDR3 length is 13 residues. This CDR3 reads CASSLTGREKLFF. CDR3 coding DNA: TGCGCCAGCAGCCTTACCGGGCGCGAAAAACTGTTTTTT.

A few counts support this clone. The CDR3 is CASSRSIGAYEQYF. Here the CDR3 DNA reads TGTGCCAGCTCCCGAAGCATCGGTGCCTACGAGCAGTACTTC. The chain recombines TRBV7-2 with TRBJ2-7, with D uncertain. V lost 8 bases to trimming and J lost 2 bases, with 16 bases between them. The CDR3 runs 14 residues. The germline V gene encodes CDR1 SGHTA and CDR2 FQGNSA.

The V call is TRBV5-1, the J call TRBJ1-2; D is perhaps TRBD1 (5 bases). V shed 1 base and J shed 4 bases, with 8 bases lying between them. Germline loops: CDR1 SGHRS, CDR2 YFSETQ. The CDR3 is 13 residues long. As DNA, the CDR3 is TGCGCCAGCAGCTTGACAGGTGTCTATGGCTACACCTTC. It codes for CASSLTGVYGYTF.

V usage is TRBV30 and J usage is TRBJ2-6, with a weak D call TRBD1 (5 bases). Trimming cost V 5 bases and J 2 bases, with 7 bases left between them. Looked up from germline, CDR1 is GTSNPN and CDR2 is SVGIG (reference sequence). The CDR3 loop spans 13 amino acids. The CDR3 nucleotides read TGTGCCTGGCTCAGGGCTGGGGCCAACGTCCTGACTTTC. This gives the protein CAWLRAGANVLTF.

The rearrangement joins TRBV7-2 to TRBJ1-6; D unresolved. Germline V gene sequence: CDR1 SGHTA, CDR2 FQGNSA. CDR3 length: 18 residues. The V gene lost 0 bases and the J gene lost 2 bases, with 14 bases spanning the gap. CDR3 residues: CASSLAIRRSTYNSPLHF. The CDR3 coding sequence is TGTGCCAGCAGCTTAGCGATCCGCAGGTCGACCTATAATTCACCCCTCCACTTT.

The CDR3 is CASSQVAGGETQYF. Here the CDR3 DNA reads TGCGCCAGCAGCCAAGTGGCCGGGGGGGAGACCCAGTACTTC. The J gene is TRBJ2-5, the V gene TRBV4-3, with 7 bases identical to TRBD2. Unmatched junction bases numbered 4, after V lost 1 base and J lost 5 bases. Germline V gene lookup returns CDR1 LGHNA and CDR2 YSLEER. This CDR3 region has 14 residues.

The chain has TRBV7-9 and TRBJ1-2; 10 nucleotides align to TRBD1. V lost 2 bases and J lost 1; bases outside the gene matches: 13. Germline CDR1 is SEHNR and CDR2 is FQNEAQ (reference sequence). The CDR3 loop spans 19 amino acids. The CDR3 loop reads CASSLRSRGQGFNNYGYTF. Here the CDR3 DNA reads TGTGCCAGCAGCTTAAGATCCCGGGGACAGGGGTTTAATAACTATGGCTACACCTTC.

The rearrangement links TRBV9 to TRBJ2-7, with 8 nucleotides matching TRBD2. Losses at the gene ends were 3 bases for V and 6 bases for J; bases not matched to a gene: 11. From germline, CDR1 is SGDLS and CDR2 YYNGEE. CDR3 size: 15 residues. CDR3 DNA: TGTGCCAGCAGCGGTAGCGGGGCGCCCAATGGCGAGCAGTACTTC. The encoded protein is CASSGSGAPNGEQYF.

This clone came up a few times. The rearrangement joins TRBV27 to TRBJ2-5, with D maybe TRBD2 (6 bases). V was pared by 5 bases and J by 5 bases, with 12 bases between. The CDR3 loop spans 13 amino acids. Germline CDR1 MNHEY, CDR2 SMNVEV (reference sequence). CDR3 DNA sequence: TGTGCCAGCAGTCCCGCAGGGAGGGAGACCCAGTACTTC. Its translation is CASSPAGRETQYF.

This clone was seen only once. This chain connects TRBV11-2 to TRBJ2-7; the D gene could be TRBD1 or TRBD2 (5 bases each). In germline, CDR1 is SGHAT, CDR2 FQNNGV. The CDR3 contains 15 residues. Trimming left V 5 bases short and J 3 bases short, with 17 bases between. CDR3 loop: CASSVGQGDYYEQYF. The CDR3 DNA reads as TGTGCCAGCAGCGTAGGCCAGGGTGACTACTACGAGCAGTACTTC.